Each of the 23 T cell receptor beta chains below was sequenced from the same sample in a study of T-cell reconstitution after alpha-beta-depleted transplantation in children. This sample's TCRbeta library carried unique molecular identifier barcodes. TCRdb fed the PCR reads into MiXCR, producing one record per CDR3 protein. The profile shows 85,000 to 120,000 distinct CDR3 sequences, 6% of them singletons. The sample was PBMCs, mostly from graft donor cells, taken 60 days after TCRalphabeta/CD19-depleted stem cell transplant. Every receptor here comes from a female patient aged 2-15 years who had a stem cell transplant for Fanconi anemia, so the T cells may come from the graft donor.

This clonotype was seen many times. V is TRBV6-1 and J is TRBJ1-6; 8 nucleotides line up with TRBD1. This CDR3 comprises 17 residues. The V gene's germline CDR1 is MNHNS and CDR2 SASEGT. The V segment lost 2 bases and the J segment 0 bases; nucleotides outside the gene matches: 3. CDR3: CASSEYRGSSYNSPLHF. As DNA, the CDR3 is TGTGCCAGCAGTGAATACAGGGGGAGCTCCTATAATTCACCCCTCCACTTT.

This clonotype was seen many times. The genes are TRBV20-1 and TRBJ2-7; TRBD1 matches 7 bases. V shed 5 bases, J shed 2 bases, and the junction held 0 bases outside the gene matches. The CDR3 runs 11 residues. Germline assignment: CDR1 DFQATT and CDR2 SNEGSKA (reference sequence). In DNA form, the CDR3 reads TGCAGTGCTGACAGGGCCTACGAGCAGTACTTC. It translates to CSADRAYEQYF.

Ten or more counts support this clonotype. This chain links TRBV5-1 with TRBJ2-7; 9 bases are a match to TRBD1. The germline gives CDR1 SGHRS, CDR2 YFSETQ. There are 13 residues in the CDR3. V trimming: 2 bases; J trimming: 4 bases; junction bases outside the gene matches: 1. The CDR3 sequence: CASSLQGAYEQYF. DNA for the CDR3: TGCGCCAGCAGCTTACAGGGGGCGTACGAGCAGTACTTC. Complete variable domain (other parts from reference TRBV5-1 and TRBJ2-7): KAGVTQTPRYLIKTRGQQVTLSCSPISGHRSVSWYQQTPGQGLQFLFEYFSETQRNKGNFPGRFSGRQFSNSRSEMNVSTLELGDSALYLCASSLQGAYEQYFGPGTRLTVT.

This clonotype was found a few times. The V gene is TRBV20-1, the J gene TRBJ1-1; 7 bases match TRBD1. CDR1 and CDR2 (germline): DFQATT, SNEGSKA (reference sequence). Losses at the gene ends were 6 bases for V and 0 bases for J; bases not matched to a gene: 13. The CDR3 totals 16 residues. The CDR3 DNA reads TGCAGTGCCTTAAATCCCCACAGGGGATTGAACACTGAAGCTTTCTTT. The encoded protein is CSALNPHRGLNTEAFF.

The chain is built from TRBV20-1 and TRBJ2-5; TRBD2 matches at 11 bases. This CDR3 is 19 amino acids long. V was pared by 0 bases and J by 4 bases, with 16 bases of the junction left unmatched. The germline gives CDR1 DFQATT, CDR2 SNEGSKA (reference sequence). The DNA for the CDR3 is TGCAGTGCTAGAGATTGGCGGACTAGCGGGCTTTTTGGCGGAGAGACCCAGTACTTC. Protein: CSARDWRTSGLFGGETQYF.

This clonotype occurred many times. CDR3 sequence (DNA): TGTGCCAGCAGAGTATTACAGGGGGCGGGTGTTAATTACGAGCAGTACTTC. It encodes CASRVLQGAGVNYEQYF. The chain carries TRBV6-1 and TRBJ2-7; 9 nucleotides match TRBD1. The CDR3 is made up of 17 amino acids. V was pared by 6 bases and J by 4 bases, with 16 bases of the junction left unmatched. The V gene's germline CDR1 is MNHNS and CDR2 SASEGT.

This clonotype was seen at least ten times. The rearrangement uses TRBV10-3 and TRBJ2-3; 7 nucleotides line up with TRBD1. There are 13 residues in the CDR3. In germline, CDR1 is ENHRY, CDR2 SYGVKD. The junction had 7 bases not matched to a gene; V was cut back by 10 bases and J by 3 bases. This CDR3 is CATMTGQTDTQYF. In DNA, the CDR3 is TGTGCCACCATGACAGGGCAGACAGATACGCAGTATTTT.

This clonotype was seen ten or more times. The chain links TRBV20-1 to TRBJ2-3, with D tentatively TRBD1 (5 bases). CDR1 and CDR2 (germline): DFQATT, SNEGSKA (reference sequence). CDR3 length: 14 residues. With 0 bases removed from V and 7 bases from J, the gap between germline ends came to 14 bases. In DNA, the CDR3 is TGCAGTGCTAGAGATCCTCGGCAGGGATATACGCAGTATTTT. It codes for CSARDPRQGYTQYF.

This clonotype was counted many times. The chain recombines TRBV7-9 with TRBJ2-5; D may be TRBD1 (6 bases). V shed 7 bases and J shed 7 bases, with 22 bases lying between them. The V gene's germline CDR1 is SEHNR and CDR2 FQNEAQ (reference sequence). The CDR3 covers 15 residues. In DNA, the CDR3 is TGTGCCAGCAACCCCCGGAGGACAGTCCCAGGGACCCAGTACTTC. Protein: CASNPRRTVPGTQYF.

This clonotype appeared many times. This rearrangement joins TRBV28 to TRBJ2-7; D is undetermined. The CDR3 consists of 12 residues. The germline V gene has CDR1 MDHEN and CDR2 SYDVKM. Trimming pared 2 bases from V and 3 bases from J, leaving 5 bases between. The CDR3 nucleotides read TGTGCCAGCAGTTTAGGGATCTACGAGCAGTACTTC. Its protein is CASSLGIYEQYF.

At least ten counts were recorded for this clonotype. V and J are TRBV12-3 or TRBV12-4 and TRBJ2-3, with unresolved D. V lost 6 bases and J lost 4, with 11 bases in between. The CDR3 totals 13 residues. In DNA form, the CDR3 reads TGTGCCAGCAGACGTAACGGAGCAGATACGCAGTATTTT. Protein sequence: CASRRNGADTQYF.

This clonotype was picked up many times. J is TRBJ2-7 and V is TRBV27; 12 bases line up with TRBD2. The trim removed 2 bases at V and 5 bases at J, leaving 7 bases unmatched. Germline-derived CDR1 and CDR2 are MNHEY and SMNVEV (reference sequence). This CDR3 contains 16 residues. DNA for the CDR3: TGTGCCAGCAGTTTACTCCTAGCGGGAGGGTTGGACGAGCAGTACTTC. It translates to CASSLLLAGGLDEQYF.

This clonotype was seen ten or more times. The V call is TRBV5-1, the J call TRBJ2-1; 7 bases are shared with TRBD2. V lost 0 bases, J lost 5 bases, and 5 bases stayed unmatched. Germline V gene data show CDR1 as SGHRS and CDR2 as YFSETQ. There are 15 residues in the CDR3. The chain's CDR3 is CASSLGLADDNEQFF. CDR3 sequence (DNA): TGCGCCAGCAGCTTGGGTCTAGCGGATGACAATGAGCAGTTCTTC.

Many counts were recorded for this clonotype. This rearrangement joins TRBV5-1 to TRBJ2-1; D may match TRBD1 or TRBD2 (5 bases each). The CDR3 consists of 17 residues. Germline values: CDR1 SGHRS, CDR2 YFSETQ. V lost 4 bases to trimming and J lost 0 bases, with 17 bases between them. CDR3 in DNA: TGCGCCAGCAGCCCCTACCCCGGGGCGAGCTCCTACAATGAGCAGTTCTTC. This encodes CASSPYPGASSYNEQFF.

Ten or more counts support this clonotype. The chain couples TRBV5-1 to TRBJ2-3; 8 nucleotides line up with TRBD2. The trim removed 3 bases at V and 6 bases at J, leaving 9 bases unmatched. The germline CDR1 and CDR2 sequences are SGHRS and YFSETQ. This CDR3 comprises 15 residues. CDR3 bases: TGCGCCAGCAGCTCCTCCGGGACTAGTGGGGATACGCAGTATTTT. As protein: CASSSSGTSGDTQYF.

This clonotype showed up many times. The chain uses TRBV3-1 and TRBJ2-7; TRBD1 is a possible D gene (5 bases). The CDR3 is 16 amino acids. V lost 0 bases, J lost 2 bases, and 14 bases lay in between. Germline V CDR1 and CDR2: LGHDT, YNNKEL (reference sequence). CDR3 region: CASSQEDFRAAYEQYF. CDR3 DNA: TGTGCCAGCAGCCAAGAAGACTTCAGGGCAGCCTACGAGCAGTACTTC.

This clonotype was detected many times. The rearrangement uses TRBV28 and TRBJ1-2, with 11 positions matching TRBD1. The CDR3 is 13 amino acids. J gave up 6 bases and V 6 bases, and 3 bases lay outside the gene matches. Germline V gene lookup returns CDR1 MDHEN and CDR2 SYDVKM. The chain's CDR3 is CASRDRGHNGYTF. The CDR3 nucleotides read TGTGCCAGCAGGGACAGGGGGCACAATGGCTACACCTTC.

This clonotype appeared many times. The chain employs TRBV15 and TRBJ2-3, with D possibly TRBD1 on 7 matching bases. V was trimmed by 5 bases and J by 8 bases, leaving 20 bases between them. The CDR3 extends over 15 amino acids. The germline gives CDR1 LNHNV, CDR2 YYDKDF (reference sequence). The CDR3 DNA reads as TGTGCCACCAGCCGAAGACTAGAGAACAGGGGTACGCAGTATTTT. Translating gives CATSRRLENRGTQYF.

The chain joins TRBV7-6 to TRBJ2-5; D perhaps matches TRBD2 (7 bases). Germline V gene sequence: CDR1 SGHVS, CDR2 FNYEAQ. The CDR3 extends over 15 amino acids. Deletions cut 5 bases from V and 1 base from J, with 14 bases between. The CDR3 is CASSLPGGPQETQYF. As DNA, the CDR3 is TGTGCCAGCAGCCTCCCGGGGGGCCCCCAAGAGACCCAGTACTTC. Filled out from reference TRBV7-6 and TRBJ2-5, the complete variable domain reads GAGVSQSPRYKVTKRGQDVALRCDPISGHVSLYWYRQALGQGPEFLTYFNYEAQQDKSGLPNDRFSAERPEGSISTLTIQRTEQRDSAMYRCASSLPGGPQETQYFGPGTRLLVL.

This clonotype was seen at least ten times. This chain joins TRBV5-1 and TRBJ2-3, with D unclear. The length of the CDR3 is 15 residues. Looked up from germline, CDR1 is SGHRS and CDR2 is YFSETQ. With 1 base removed from V and 5 bases from J, the gap between germline ends came to 14 bases. CDR3 DNA: TGCGCCAGCAGCTTGTTTTCCTCCCATGAAGATACGCAGTATTTT. Its translation is CASSLFSSHEDTQYF.

In its sample, this clonotype was seen many times. A junction boundary mismatches the germline segment, possibly from a read error. The V call is TRBV3-1, the J call TRBJ2-5; TRBD1 aligns across 7 bases. The germline CDR1 and CDR2 sequences are LGHDT and YNNKEL (reference sequence). The CDR3 has 15 residues. CDR3 in DNA: TGTGCCAGCAGCCAGTGGGGACAGACACAAGAGAGCCAGTACTTC. This sequence encodes CASSQWGQTQESQYF.

The sample holds many counts of this clonotype. The rearrangement links TRBV5-1 to TRBJ2-7; the match to TRBD2 covers 13 bases. Germline V CDR1 and CDR2: SGHRS, YFSETQ. The CDR3 has 14 amino acids. The V segment lost 4 bases and the J segment 3 bases; nucleotides outside the gene matches: 1. The CDR3: CASSRTSGSYEQYF. CDR3 bases: TGCGCCAGCAGCCGGACTAGCGGGAGCTACGAGCAGTACTTC.

This clonotype was seen ten or more times. J is TRBJ2-7 and V is TRBV20-1, with D tentatively TRBD2 (5 bases). This CDR3 is built from 13 residues. CDR1 is DFQATT and CDR2 is SNEGSKA in the germline V gene (reference sequence). Trimming shortened V by 5 bases and J by 3 bases, and 14 bases separated the two germline ends. CDR3 nucleotides: TGCAGTGCTCAGGACTCGCCGCACTACGAGCAGTACTTC. Protein sequence: CSAQDSPHYEQYF.